This T cell receptor (beta chain) was sequenced in a study of CD8+CD57+ T cells in acquired aplastic anemia. The length of the CDR3 is 14 residues. V shed 5 bases and J shed 4 bases, with 14 bases lying between them. CDR1 is MNHNS, CDR2 SASEGT, per germline. In this sample, this clonotype turned up many times. Genomic DNA served as template for TCR beta VDJ and CDR3 profiling. TCRdb fed the reads into MiXCR, producing one record per CDR3 protein. The table has approximately 180,000 distinct CDR3 sequences, more than 45% seen once. Patients picked for sequencing had shown CD8+CD57+ cell expansion detected by flow cytometry. The enrolled patients all had severe acquired aplastic anemia.

Sequenced material: sorted CD4+, CD8+, or CD8+CD57+ T cells (not recorded which) from PBMCs. The source is a human donor with aplastic anemia. The chain is built from TRBV6-1 and TRBJ1-2; D gene ambiguous. This CDR3 reads CASSPSPKAYGYTF. DNA for the CDR3: TGTGCCAGCAGTCCCTCTCCTAAGGCCTATGGCTACACCTTC.